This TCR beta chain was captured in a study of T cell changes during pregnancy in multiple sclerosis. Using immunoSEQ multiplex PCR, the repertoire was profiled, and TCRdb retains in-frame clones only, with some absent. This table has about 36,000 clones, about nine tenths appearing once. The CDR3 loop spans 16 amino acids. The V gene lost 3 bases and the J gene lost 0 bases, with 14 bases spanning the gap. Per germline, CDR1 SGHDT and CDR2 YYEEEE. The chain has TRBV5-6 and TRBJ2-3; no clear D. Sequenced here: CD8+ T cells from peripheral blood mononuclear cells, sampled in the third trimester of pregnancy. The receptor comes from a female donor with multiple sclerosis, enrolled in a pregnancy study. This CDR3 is CASSYTHSLSTDTQYF. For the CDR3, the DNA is TGTGCCAGCAGCTATACCCACTCACTAAGCACAGATACGCAGTATTTT. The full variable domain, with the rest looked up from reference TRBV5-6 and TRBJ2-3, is DAGVTQSPTHLIKTRGQQVTLRCSPKSGHDTVSWYQQALGQGPQFIFQYYEEEERQRGNFPDRFSGHQFPNYSSELNVNALLLGDSALYLCASSYTHSLSTDTQYFGPGTRLTVL.